A selection of T cell receptor beta chains follows, all from one sample in a study of blood T cell repertoires in COVID-19. Measured with immunoSEQ multiplex PCR; TCRdb has only the in-frame clones, and not every one. The table lists about 190,000 clones, 89% of them singletons. Sequencing was done on a sample of peripheral blood. These receptors all come from a man between 40 and 49 years old with acute or convalescent COVID-19. The CDR3 runs from the conserved cysteine through the conserved F or W. A D gene is named only where the DNA matches it firmly. The size entry is marked missing in some rows and otherwise reads once, few, many or a size class.

TRBD1,.,TRBJ1-1,TRBV5-1,CATQTGGGGTEAFF,TGCGCCACCCAGACAGGGGGCGGGGGCACTGAAGCTTTCTTT
TRBD1,.,TRBJ2-1,TRBV11-2,CASSLFRTGSYNEQFF,TGTGCCAGCAGCTTGTTTCGGACAGGGTCCTACAATGAGCAGTTCTTC
.,.,TRBJ1-3,TRBV19,CASSTLNTGPSGNTIYF,TGTGCCAGTAGTACTCTTAATACAGGCCCCTCTGGAAACACCATATATTTT
TRBD1,.,TRBJ2-7,TRBV10-3,CAISESRTGAYEQYF,TGTGCCATCAGTGAGTCGAGGACAGGGGCGTACGAGCAGTACTTC
TRBD1,.,TRBJ1-4,TRBV15,CATQRTGPNEKLFF,TGTGCCACCCAGCGGACAGGGCCTAATGAAAAACTGTTTTTT
.,once,TRBJ1-2,TRBV19,CASSMAGTNYGYTF,TGTGCCAGTAGTATGGCCGGGACTAACTATGGCTACACCTTC
TRBD1,.,TRBJ1-2,TRBV5-4,CASSSTTGGADTF,TGTGCCAGCAGCTCGACTACAGGGGGCGCCGACACCTTC
.,once,TRBJ2-3,TRBV7-6,CASSSEVLSSTDTQYF,TGTGCCAGCAGCTCAGAGGTTCTGTCTAGCACAGATACGCAGTATTTT
TRBD1,.,TRBJ1-3,TRBV6-4,CASMGQGSGNTIYF,TGTGCCAGCATGGGACAGGGCTCTGGAAACACCATATATTTT
TRBD2,.,TRBJ2-1,TRBV2,CASSFLAGDYNEQFF,TGTGCCAGCAGCTTCCTAGCGGGGGATTACAATGAGCAGTTCTTC
.,.,TRBJ2-7,TRBV27,CASSFPPSRAYEQYF,TGTGCCAGCAGTTTCCCCCCCAGCCGGGCCTACGAGCAGTACTTC
.,.,TRBJ2-1,TRBV7-9,CASSFLGPFF,TGTGCCAGCAGCTTTCTAGGTCCGTTCTTC
.,.,TRBJ2-5,TRBV29-1,CSVGVTVGQYF,TGCAGCGTTGGGGTGACAGTCGGCCAGTACTTC
TRBD1,.,TRBJ1-5,TRBV6-5,CASSYAQGDGQPQHF,TGTGCCAGCAGTTACGCACAGGGGGATGGGCAGCCCCAGCATTTT
.,.,TRBJ1-1,TRBV4-1,CASSQDRAGPAEAFF,TGCGCCAGCAGCCAAGATCGAGCAGGGCCGGCTGAAGCTTTCTTT
.,.,TRBJ1-1,TRBV12-3/TRBV12-4,CASSLNQDSEAFF,TGTGCCAGCAGTTTAAACCAGGACAGCGAAGCTTTCTTT
TRBD1,.,TRBJ1-5,TRBV10-3,CAISEAMTGQPQHF,TGTGCCATCAGTGAGGCGATGACAGGGCAGCCCCAGCATTTT
.,.,TRBJ2-2,TRBV28,CASSSPPRGFTPSGELFF,TGTGCCAGCAGTTCACCCCCCCGGGGGTTTACTCCTTCCGGGGAGCTGTTTTTT
.,few,TRBJ1-2,TRBV2,CASSVGQGSYGYTF,TGTGCCAGCAGTGTTGGTCAGGGTAGCTATGGCTACACCTTC
.,.,TRBJ2-2,TRBV3-1/TRBV3-2,CASSQEVGFPGELFF,TGTGCCAGCAGCCAAGAAGTCGGGTTTCCCGGGGAGCTGTTTTTT
TRBD1,once,TRBJ1-2,TRBV19,CASAPGTGGYYGYTF,TGTGCCAGCGCACCCGGGACAGGAGGATACTATGGCTACACCTTC
TRBD1,.,TRBJ2-5,TRBV7-9,CASSSAFRDSQETQYF,TGTGCCAGCAGCTCGGCATTCCGGGACAGCCAAGAGACCCAGTACTTC
.,.,TRBJ1-3,TRBV19,CASSIGGNSGNTIYF,TGTGCCAGTAGTATTGGAGGGAACTCTGGAAACACCATATATTTT
.,.,TRBJ2-7,TRBV6-5,CASSPTGFYEQYF,TGTGCCAGCAGTCCTACAGGGTTCTACGAGCAGTACTTC
.,.,TRBJ1-4,TRBV4-3,CASSLMGTRDEKLFF,TGCGCCAGCAGCCTTATGGGGACAAGGGATGAAAAACTGTTTTTT
.,.,TRBJ2-1,TRBV9,CASSVAVWTGEQFF,TGTGCCAGCAGCGTAGCTGTGTGGACGGGAGAGCAGTTCTTC
TRBD2,.,TRBJ2-3,TRBV11-2,CASSSLLAGGQDTQYF,TGTGCCAGCAGCTCACTCCTAGCGGGGGGCCAAGATACGCAGTATTTT
TRBD1,.,TRBJ1-2,TRBV7-9,CASSDRDRGQIYGYTF,TGTGCCAGCAGCGACCGGGACAGGGGACAGATCTATGGCTACACCTTC
TRBD2,.,TRBJ2-5,TRBV7-9,CASGRGGPVQETQYF,TGTGCCAGCGGCCGGGGGGGACCCGTCCAAGAGACCCAGTACTTC
TRBD1,.,TRBJ1-1,TRBV25-1,CASRTGSNTEAFF,TGTGCCAGCCGGACAGGGTCGAACACTGAAGCTTTCTTT
.,.,TRBJ1-1,TRBV18,CASSSPRGIAEAFF,TGTGCCAGCTCAAGTCCCAGGGGTATCGCTGAAGCTTTCTTT